This is a list of T cell receptor beta chains from one sample in a study of T cells in Graves' hyperthyroidism and ophthalmopathy. TCRdb processed the multiplex PCR reads anew with MiXCR; each CDR3 protein has one entry. The sample lists hundreds of thousands of distinct CDR3 sequences; over 40% were seen once. The specimen sequenced was peripheral blood or thyroid tissue (not recorded which). These receptors were collected from an adult man with Graves' disease, either hyperthyroidism or ophthalmopathy (not recorded which). Each CDR3 is given with its conserved first and last residue. Fields, in order: J gene, D gene, clone size, CDR3 length, V gene, CDR3 protein, CDR3 DNA. D genes are given only for firm matches. Only part of the rows carry a size: once, few, many, or a class if the clone is expanded.

J gene: TRBJ2-7
D gene: NA
clone size: NA
CDR3 length: 14
V gene: TRBV7-9
CDR3 protein: CASRGDGGTYEQYF
CDR3 DNA: TGTGCCAGCAGAGGGGACGGGGGAACGTACGAGCAGTACTTC

J gene: TRBJ1-1
D gene: NA
clone size: few
CDR3 length: 17
V gene: TRBV12-3/TRBV12-4
CDR3 protein: CASSPGGRGSLNTEAFF
CDR3 DNA: TGTGCCAGCAGTCCCGGGGGGCGGGGATCCCTGAACACTGAAGCTTTCTTT

J gene: TRBJ1-3
D gene: NA
clone size: NA
CDR3 length: 16
V gene: TRBV6-6
CDR3 protein: CASSAGALPSGNTIYF
CDR3 DNA: TGTGCCAGCAGTGCAGGAGCTCTGCCCTCTGGAAACACCATATATTTT

J gene: TRBJ1-2
D gene: NA
clone size: NA
CDR3 length: 11
V gene: TRBV10-3
CDR3 protein: CAPALGGGYTF
CDR3 DNA: TGTGCCCCTGCCCTTGGAGGGGGCTACACCTTC

J gene: TRBJ1-2
D gene: NA
clone size: few
CDR3 length: 14
V gene: TRBV20-1
CDR3 protein: CSARDAGIGYGYTF
CDR3 DNA: TGCAGTGCTAGAGATGCCGGGATCGGATATGGCTACACCTTC

J gene: TRBJ2-7
D gene: TRBD2
clone size: many
CDR3 length: 12
V gene: TRBV6-6
CDR3 protein: CASSYSGGEQYF
CDR3 DNA: TGTGCCAGCAGTTACTCGGGGGGGGAGCAGTACTTC

J gene: TRBJ2-5
D gene: TRBD1
clone size: NA
CDR3 length: 15
V gene: TRBV7-2
CDR3 protein: CASSRTGGVRETQYF
CDR3 DNA: TGTGCCAGCAGCCGAACAGGGGGAGTTCGGGAGACCCAGTACTTC

J gene: TRBJ1-1
D gene: NA
clone size: NA
CDR3 length: 13
V gene: TRBV7-9
CDR3 protein: CASSVDMDTEAFF
CDR3 DNA: TGTGCCAGCAGCGTAGATATGGACACTGAAGCTTTCTTT

J gene: TRBJ2-7
D gene: NA
clone size: NA
CDR3 length: 13
V gene: TRBV20-1
CDR3 protein: CSAGDPRHYEQYF
CDR3 DNA: TGCAGTGCGGGGGACCCCCGCCACTACGAGCAGTACTTC

J gene: TRBJ2-2
D gene: TRBD1
clone size: few
CDR3 length: 15
V gene: TRBV7-2
CDR3 protein: CASSLGQGDAGELFF
CDR3 DNA: TGTGCCAGCAGCTTAGGACAGGGTGATGCCGGGGAGCTGTTTTTT

J gene: TRBJ1-5
D gene: TRBD1
clone size: many
CDR3 length: 14
V gene: TRBV7-9
CDR3 protein: CASSSGQGNQPQHF
CDR3 DNA: TGTGCCAGCAGCTCCGGACAGGGGAATCAGCCCCAGCATTTT

J gene: TRBJ1-1
D gene: NA
clone size: NA
CDR3 length: 10
V gene: TRBV7-9
CDR3 protein: CASSFLPAFF
CDR3 DNA: TGTGCCAGCAGCTTTCTCCCAGCTTTCTTT

J gene: TRBJ1-5
D gene: NA
clone size: few
CDR3 length: 12
V gene: TRBV28
CDR3 protein: CASRQVNQPQHF
CDR3 DNA: TGTGCCAGTAGACAGGTAAATCAGCCCCAGCATTTT

J gene: TRBJ1-5
D gene: TRBD1
clone size: NA
CDR3 length: 16
V gene: TRBV15
CDR3 protein: CATSGDRGHSNQPQHF
CDR3 DNA: TGTGCCACCAGCGGGGACAGGGGCCATAGCAATCAGCCCCAGCATTTT

J gene: TRBJ2-5
D gene: TRBD2
clone size: many
CDR3 length: 15
V gene: TRBV7-3
CDR3 protein: CASSGAGGPQETQYF
CDR3 DNA: TGTGCCAGCAGTGGGGCGGGGGGTCCCCAAGAGACCCAGTACTTC

J gene: TRBJ1-1
D gene: NA
clone size: NA
CDR3 length: 13
V gene: TRBV20-1
CDR3 protein: CSARDMGKVEAFF
CDR3 DNA: TGCAGTGCTAGAGATATGGGGAAGGTTGAAGCTTTCTTT

J gene: TRBJ1-4
D gene: NA
clone size: NA
CDR3 length: 12
V gene: TRBV20-1
CDR3 protein: CSASGLDEKLFF
CDR3 DNA: TGCAGTGCATCGGGTTTGGATGAAAAACTGTTTTTT

J gene: TRBJ2-5
D gene: TRBD2
clone size: NA
CDR3 length: 14
V gene: TRBV6-2/TRBV6-3
CDR3 protein: CASRSSGGKETQYF
CDR3 DNA: TGTGCCAGCAGATCTAGCGGGGGGAAAGAGACCCAGTACTTC

J gene: TRBJ1-2
D gene: TRBD1
clone size: few
CDR3 length: 13
V gene: TRBV12-3/TRBV12-4
CDR3 protein: CASTLTGGYGYTF
CDR3 DNA: TGTGCCAGCACCTTGACAGGGGGCTATGGCTACACCTTC

J gene: TRBJ2-2
D gene: NA
clone size: NA
CDR3 length: 16
V gene: TRBV15
CDR3 protein: CATSREGTTNTGELFF
CDR3 DNA: TGTGCCACCAGCAGGGAGGGGACAACGAACACCGGGGAGCTGTTTTTT